This T cell receptor beta chain was found in a study of cytomegalovirus exposure and HLA in healthy donors. It was with 60 Vbeta and 13 Jbeta primers that the PCR ran. The table came from immunoSEQ multiplex PCR; TCRdb's copy has only in-frame clones and leaves some out. The sample has roughly 130,000 clones; about two thirds are singletons. The sequence derives from a middle-aged man in good health and CMV-seropositive. Input material: PBMCs.

The CDR3 sequence: CAIPGGGPDTQYF. DNA of the CDR3: TGTGCCATCCCCGGGGGGGGCCCAGATACGCAGTATTTT. This chain joins TRBV7-9 and TRBJ2-3; 8 nucleotides match TRBD2. Germline CDR1 SEHNR, CDR2 FQNEAQ (reference sequence). The V gene end was trimmed by 10 bases and the J gene end by 4 bases; junction bases not matched to a gene: 7. The CDR3 is 13 residues long.